This T cell receptor (beta chain) was retrieved from a study of blood T cell repertoires in COVID-19. For the study at large: T cells, B-cell-depleted T cells, or PBMCs provided the cDNA or gDNA that served as material.

The table lists this clone with a count of one. CDR1 is SGDLS and CDR2 is YYNGEE in the germline V gene. The CDR3 contains 16 residues. V shed 3 bases and J shed 0 bases, with 13 bases lying between them. Living in roughly 25 US areas, the participants were between roughly 18 and 90 years of age. Categorization into cohorts depended on clinical history that participants reported. Per the authors' pipeline: Reference gene primer amplification yielded estimated nucleated cell counts. TCRdb's table, derived via immunoSEQ multiplex PCR, lists solely in-frame clones and lacks some. The V and J calls and the clone size are those of that table, but D and trimming were determined from the DNA. The sample carries about 220,000 clones, 84% recorded once.

This sequence joins TRBV9 and TRBJ1-3, with D perhaps matching TRBD1 (5 bases). This receptor was obtained from a woman aged 35 to 49 who had recovered from COVID-19. Sequencing used PBMCs or T cells enriched from blood (not recorded which). The CDR3 protein is CASSAGEWASGNTIYF. CDR3 DNA sequence: TGTGCCAGCAGCGCGGGGGAGTGGGCCTCTGGAAACACCATATATTTT.